The 22 T cell receptor beta chains below come from one sample, sequenced in a study of blood T cell repertoires in COVID-19. Generated by immunoSEQ multiplex PCR, the TCRdb table keeps only in-frame clones and is missing some. This sample has around 220,000 clones, with 70% to 90% found just once. The source material was peripheral blood. Receptors were obtained from a woman older than 75 with acute or convalescent COVID-19.

The chain joins TRBV4-1 to TRBJ2-7; 12 bases are a match to TRBD1. V trimming: 1 base; J trimming: 6 bases; junction bases outside the gene matches: 10. Germline assignment: CDR1 MGHRA and CDR2 YSYEKL. This CDR3 has 17 residues. CDR3 residues: CASSQAPGQGASGEQYF. The CDR3 coding sequence is TGCGCCAGCAGCCAAGCTCCGGGACAGGGGGCATCGGGCGAGCAGTACTTC.

The gene calls are TRBV7-9 and TRBJ2-1; 7 bases agree with TRBD2. Germline V gene data show CDR1 as SEHNR and CDR2 as FQNEAQ (reference sequence). The CDR3 loop spans 15 amino acids. V trimming: 1 base; J trimming: 8 bases; junction bases outside the gene matches: 8. CDR3 nucleotides: TGTGCCAGCAGCTTAGGGACTAGTTTTATCGATGAGCAGTTCTTC. Translating gives CASSLGTSFIDEQFF.

The chain couples TRBV2 to TRBJ1-1; weak D call: TRBD1 (6 bases). CDR1 is SNHLY and CDR2 is FYNNEI in the germline V gene. V was trimmed by 5 bases and J by 3 bases, leaving 13 bases between them. The CDR3 is 14 residues long. The CDR3 nucleotides are TGTGCCAGCAGTTTCACAGGGACGGACACTGAAGCTTTCTTT. This translates into CASSFTGTDTEAFF. Filled out from reference TRBV2 and TRBJ1-1, the complete variable domain reads EPEVTQTPSHQVTQMGQEVILRCVPISNHLYFYWYRQILGQKVEFLVSFYNNEISEKSEIFDDQFSVERPDGSNFTLKIRSTKLEDSAMYFCASSFTGTDTEAFFGQGTRLTVV.

The sample holds a few counts of this clone. The chain couples TRBV5-6 to TRBJ1-5; the match to TRBD1 covers 7 bases. Germline-derived CDR1 and CDR2 are SGHDT and YYEEEE. Trimming removed 1 base from V and 4 bases from J; junction bases left unmatched: 8. CDR3 length: 16 residues. In nucleotides, the CDR3 is TGTGCCAGCAGCTTGAGGGGGCAGGGTGATAATCAGCCCCAGCATTTT. Protein sequence: CASSLRGQGDNQPQHF.

The genes are TRBV28 and TRBJ2-1, with D possibly matching TRBD1 (5 bases). The length of the CDR3 is 14 residues. The V end was cut by 10 bases, the J end by 2 bases, with 15 bases between. The germline CDR1 and CDR2 sequences are MDHEN and SYDVKM. The CDR3 DNA is TGTGCCATCATCCCCGAGACAGCCTACAATGAGCAGTTCTTC. Translation gives CAIIPETAYNEQFF.

The chain couples TRBV6-2 or TRBV6-3 to TRBJ1-1; tentatively, D is TRBD1 (5 bases). Trimming took 2 bases from V and 1 from J, leaving 17 bases between them. Germline V gene lookup returns CDR1 MNHEY and CDR2 SVGEGT. The CDR3 is made up of 17 amino acids. The CDR3 loop is CASSYMTARSPNTEAFF. CDR3 nucleotide sequence: TGTGCCAGCAGTTACATGACAGCCCGTTCCCCGAACACTGAAGCTTTCTTT.

The V call is TRBV7-9, the J call TRBJ1-2; tentatively, D is TRBD1 (5 bases). V lost 5 bases to trimming and J lost 8 bases, with 18 bases between them. CDR3 length: 14 amino acids. The germline V gene encodes CDR1 SEHNR and CDR2 FQNEAQ (reference sequence). The DNA for the CDR3 is TGTGCCAGCAGCCCACAAACTCAGGGATTGGGCTACACCTTC. This codes for CASSPQTQGLGYTF.

The rearrangement links TRBV27 to TRBJ2-1, with D unresolved. Germline V lookup: CDR1 MNHEY, CDR2 SMNVEV (reference sequence). V dropped 1 base and J dropped 6 bases, with 10 bases sitting between them. CDR3 size: 14 residues. The CDR3 protein is CASSLYFDLNEQFF. The CDR3 bases are TGTGCCAGCAGTTTATACTTCGATCTCAATGAGCAGTTCTTC.

The chain links TRBV5-1 to TRBJ2-7, with TRBD1 as a possible D gene (5 bases). V was cut by 0 bases and J by 2 bases, with 15 bases left in between. The CDR3 has 16 residues. Germline CDR1 and CDR2: SGHRS and YFSETQ. The CDR3 protein is CASSLAQGTRTYEQYF. In nucleotides, the CDR3 is TGCGCCAGCAGCTTGGCCCAGGGAACGAGGACCTACGAGCAGTACTTC.

With respect to this clone: Other DNA sequences in this sample translate to the same CDR3. The rearrangement uses TRBV5-1 and TRBJ1-5; a possible D gene is TRBD1 (5 bases). The CDR3 contains 15 residues. In germline, CDR1 is SGHRS, CDR2 YFSETQ. Trimming left V 0 bases short and J 1 base short, with 8 bases between. Written as DNA, the CDR3 is TGCGCCAGCAGCTTGGCAGGGTTGAGCAATCAGCCCCAGCATTTT. Translating it yields CASSLAGLSNQPQHF.

This clone was seen only a few times. The chain uses TRBV5-4 and TRBJ2-7, with TRBD2 matching 16 bases. The V gene's germline CDR1 is SGHNT and CDR2 YYREEE (reference sequence). Trimming removed 4 bases from V and 0 bases from J; junction bases left unmatched: 4. The CDR3 extends over 17 amino acids. CDR3 sequence reads: CASSPGLAGGHSYEQYF. CDR3 nucleotide sequence: TGTGCCAGCAGCCCGGGACTAGCGGGAGGGCACTCCTACGAGCAGTACTTC.

The chain couples TRBV28 to TRBJ1-1, with TRBD1 as a possible D gene (6 bases). Germline V lookup: CDR1 MDHEN, CDR2 SYDVKM. CDR3 length equals 14 residues. V was shortened by 6 bases and J by 7 bases, with 18 bases between the two germline ends. The CDR3 coding sequence is TGTGCCAGCAGATCACAGGGCGGGCCGGTTGAAGCTTTCTTT. It is translated as CASRSQGGPVEAFF.

This clone was recorded a few times. The chain joins TRBV19 to TRBJ1-1; unclear D gene. Trimming stripped 8 bases from V and 3 bases from J, with 13 bases between. CDR3 length: 13 amino acids. Germline CDR1 reads LNHDA; CDR2 reads SQIVND (reference sequence). The CDR3 region is CASSGLRYTEAFF. The DNA of the CDR3 is TGTGCCAGTTCGGGTCTAAGGTACACTGAAGCTTTCTTT.

The chain combines TRBV4-3 with TRBJ2-7; 7 bases match TRBD1. The CDR3 is made up of 15 amino acids. The V and J ends lost 0 bases and 2 bases, in that order; junction bases with no gene match: 4. Germline V gene sequence: CDR1 LGHNA, CDR2 YSLEER. The CDR3 loop reads CASSQDGQGAYEQYF. DNA for the CDR3: TGCGCCAGCAGCCAAGACGGGCAGGGGGCCTACGAGCAGTACTTC.

This chain uses TRBV19 with TRBJ1-1; D not certain. The CDR3 extends over 12 amino acids. V dropped 1 base and J dropped 5 bases, with 5 bases sitting between them. The germline V gene has CDR1 LNHDA and CDR2 SQIVND (reference sequence). For the CDR3, the DNA is TGTGCCAGTAGTATAGCCGGGACTGAAGCTTTCTTT. Translated: CASSIAGTEAFF.

This rearrangement joins TRBV5-1 to TRBJ1-4; D gene ambiguous. The CDR3 is 14 residues long. The germline V gene has CDR1 SGHRS and CDR2 YFSETQ. Deletions cut 4 bases from V and 5 bases from J, with 12 bases between. CDR3 region: CASSDGITNEKLFF. The CDR3 DNA reads as TGCGCCAGCAGCGACGGGATCACCAATGAAAAACTGTTTTTT.

The CDR3 loop reads CASTGLHGTGELFF. In nucleotides, the CDR3 is TGTGCCAGCACGGGACTCCATGGTACCGGGGAGCTGTTTTTT. This rearrangement joins TRBV2 to TRBJ2-2; D might be TRBD2 (6 bases). This CDR3 has 14 amino acids. Deletions cut 7 bases from V and 5 bases from J, with 14 bases between. Germline V gene lookup returns CDR1 SNHLY and CDR2 FYNNEI.

The chain has TRBV29-1 and TRBJ2-3; 8 bases are a match to TRBD2. In germline, CDR1 is SQVTM, CDR2 ANQGSEA. After removal of 5 bases from V and 7 bases from J, the junction contained 14 bases not matched to a gene. The CDR3 has 15 amino acids. DNA of the CDR3: TGCAGCGTTCTACCCCCCGGGACTAGGTCAAATACGCAGTATTTT. Residues: CSVLPPGTRSNTQYF.

The rearrangement joins TRBV7-2 to TRBJ2-1; the D is unclear. The CDR3 has 11 amino acids. Germline V gene data show CDR1 as SGHTA and CDR2 as FQGNSA. Trimming cost V 2 bases and J 8 bases, with 4 bases left between them. The CDR3 sequence is CASSLLDEQFF. The CDR3 DNA reads as TGTGCCAGCAGCTTACTCGATGAGCAGTTCTTC. Using reference TRBV7-2 and TRBJ2-1 for the parts outside the CDR3, the full variable domain is GAGVSQSPSNKVTEKGKDVELRCDPISGHTALYWYRQSLGQGLEFLIYFQGNSAPDKSGLPSDRFSAERTGGSVSTLTIQRTQQEDSAVYLCASSLLDEQFFGPGTRLTVL.

The count of this clone is one. The chain couples TRBV7-2 to TRBJ1-5, with 9 bases that match TRBD1. Germline V gene sequence: CDR1 SGHTA, CDR2 FQGNSA. This CDR3 is 15 amino acids long. V lost 4 bases and J lost 1; bases outside the gene matches: 2. The CDR3 protein is CASSWTGESNQPQHF. The CDR3, as DNA: TGTGCCAGCAGCTGGACAGGGGAGAGCAATCAGCCCCAGCATTTT.

This clone was recorded once. V usage is TRBV11-2 and J usage is TRBJ2-1; D remains unclear. This CDR3 spans 14 amino acids. Per the germline V gene, CDR1 is SGHAT and CDR2 is FQNNGV. Deletions cut 2 bases from V and 3 bases from J, with 8 bases between. Here the CDR3 reads CASSLRADYNEQFF. The CDR3 region has the DNA TGTGCCAGCAGCTTAAGAGCTGACTACAATGAGCAGTTCTTC.

The chain employs TRBV19 and TRBJ1-5; D may be TRBD1 (5 bases). Trimming pared 3 bases from V and 7 bases from J, leaving 16 bases between. The CDR3 totals 15 residues. Per the germline V gene, CDR1 is LNHDA and CDR2 is SQIVND (reference sequence). This chain's CDR3 is CASSISRGEGQPQHF. In DNA, the CDR3 is TGTGCCAGTAGTATTTCCCGGGGGGAAGGACAGCCCCAGCATTTT.